What follows are 20 T cell receptor beta chains derived from one specimen sequenced in a study of T cell clones after liver transplantation. Repertoires were generated with immunoSEQ multiplex PCR, while TCRdb's copy carries only in-frame clones and drops some. Among about 120,000 clones, 90% were seen once, and the ten largest hold 0.75% to 0.85%. Sample: CD4+ T cells from blood, taken 12 months after liver transplant. Receptors were obtained from a human patient who received a liver transplant. Some T cells here may be from the graft donor.

This sequence joins TRBV7-6 and TRBJ2-7; D is undetermined. The germline V gene has CDR1 SGHVS and CDR2 FNYEAQ. This CDR3 has 15 residues. Between the trimmed V and J ends, which lost 0 bases and 3 bases, there was a span of 12 bases. Here the CDR3 reads CASSLAGRKDYEQYF. The CDR3 nucleotides read TGTGCCAGCAGCTTAGCAGGGCGGAAGGACTACGAGCAGTACTTC.

The V and J genes are TRBV5-6 and TRBJ1-3; D remains ambiguous. The CDR3 consists of 15 residues. Trimming took off 3 bases at V and 4 bases at J, with 14 bases between the two ends. Germline V gene data show CDR1 as SGHDT and CDR2 as YYEEEE. The CDR3 coding sequence is TGTGCCAGCAGCTCGACACGGATTGACGGAAACACCATATATTTT. Amino acid sequence: CASSSTRIDGNTIYF.

V gene TRBV29-1 combines with J gene TRBJ2-1; D gene ambiguous. The germline CDR1 and CDR2 sequences are SQVTM and ANQGSEA. The CDR3 contains 12 residues. Trimming pared 7 bases from V and 16 bases from J, leaving 23 bases between. Written as DNA, the CDR3 is TGCAGCGCTGATGAAAATGACGCTGTCGGCTTCTTC. Residues: CSADENDAVGFF.

This clone was observed once. V is TRBV7-9 and J is TRBJ1-2, with 7 nucleotides matching TRBD1. The V gene's germline CDR1 is SEHNR and CDR2 FQNEAQ (reference sequence). The CDR3 loop spans 16 amino acids. V was clipped by 0 bases and J by 1 base; unmatched bases: 5. The CDR3 bases are TGTGCCAGCAGCTTAGCGCTCGGACAGGTTAACTATGGCTACACCTTC. Translation: CASSLALGQVNYGYTF.

CDR3: CASSQGTGGIDTQYF. CDR3 in DNA: TGTGCCAGCAGCCAGGGGACAGGGGGAATCGATACGCAGTATTTT. This rearrangement joins TRBV7-9 to TRBJ2-3; TRBD1 matches at 11 bases. Per the germline V gene, CDR1 is SEHNR and CDR2 is FQNEAQ (reference sequence). The CDR3 loop spans 15 amino acids. The junction had 7 bases not matched to a gene; V was cut back by 5 bases and J by 6 bases.

This CDR3 is CASSSYGRYNEQFF. Written as DNA, the CDR3 is TGTGCCAGCAGCAGCTATGGACGTTACAATGAGCAGTTCTTC. This sequence joins TRBV7-2 and TRBJ2-1; no reliable D call. This CDR3 is built from 14 residues. V lost 5 bases and J lost 4, with 12 bases in between. CDR1 is SGHTA, CDR2 FQGNSA, per germline.

The chain links TRBV5-1 to TRBJ1-4; no firm D call. This CDR3 region has 14 residues. The V end lost 0 bases, the J end lost 5 bases, and 8 bases lay between the germline ends. The germline CDR1 and CDR2 sequences are SGHRS and YFSETQ. CDR3 nucleotides: TGCGCCAGCAGCTTGGACCCACTAAATGAAAAACTGTTTTTT. Protein: CASSLDPLNEKLFF.

The chain links TRBV28 to TRBJ1-2; D is unresolved. This CDR3 comprises 13 residues. V lost 7 bases and J 4 bases, leaving 13 bases between the germline ends. Germline values: CDR1 MDHEN, CDR2 SYDVKM. CDR3 coding DNA: TGTGCCAGCACCGAAGGGATCATCTATGGCTACACCTTC. Translation gives CASTEGIIYGYTF.

This clone has a single count. The sample has other DNA sequences that encode this CDR3 too. The rearrangement uses TRBV5-1 and TRBJ1-5, with TRBD1 matching 7 bases. V lost 0 bases and J lost 6; bases outside the gene matches: 0. Germline lookup yields CDR1 SGHRS and CDR2 YFSETQ. The CDR3 length is 13 residues. In DNA, the CDR3 is TGCGCCAGCAGCTTGGGACAGGGTCAGCCCCAGCATTTT. This gives the protein CASSLGQGQPQHF.

The chain employs TRBV10-1 and TRBJ2-2, with 7 positions matching TRBD2. The CDR3 spans 15 residues. The V and J ends lost 3 bases and 2 bases, in that order; junction bases with no gene match: 3. Germline V gene lookup returns CDR1 WNHNN and CDR2 SYGVQD (reference sequence). The CDR3 reads CASSEQAGNTGELFF. The CDR3 DNA sequence: TGCGCCAGCAGTGAACAAGCGGGAAACACCGGGGAGCTGTTTTTT.

The CDR3 DNA reads TGTGCTAGTGGGGGCACAGATACGCAGTATTTT. Translating gives CASGGTDTQYF. This chain joins TRBV12-5 and TRBJ2-3; D is undetermined. V was clipped by 6 bases and J by 1 base, with 2 bases between them. CDR1 is LGHNT and CDR2 is FRNRAP in the germline V gene. This CDR3 contains 11 residues.

The chain recombines TRBV28 with TRBJ2-3; TRBD1 might be the D (6 bases). V lost 3 bases and J 0 bases, leaving 16 bases between the germline ends. The germline gives CDR1 MDHEN, CDR2 SYDVKM. This CDR3 region has 17 residues. The CDR3 reads CASSFPKQGTSTDTQYF. CDR3 DNA sequence: TGTGCCAGCAGTTTCCCTAAACAGGGAACTAGCACAGATACGCAGTATTTT.

V usage is TRBV7-2 and J usage is TRBJ1-1; no definite D call. Germline V gene data show CDR1 as SGHTA and CDR2 as FQGNSA. The V gene lost 3 bases and the J gene lost 4 bases, with 12 bases spanning the gap. CDR3 length: 14 amino acids. This chain's CDR3 is CASSFPGRFTEAFF. CDR3 DNA sequence: TGTGCCAGCAGCTTTCCTGGACGGTTCACTGAAGCTTTCTTT. The full variable domain, its missing parts supplied by reference TRBV7-2 and TRBJ1-1, is GAGVSQSPSNKVTEKGKDVELRCDPISGHTALYWYRQSLGQGLEFLIYFQGNSAPDKSGLPSDRFSAERTGGSVSTLTIQRTQQEDSAVYLCASSFPGRFTEAFFGQGTRLTVV.

V is TRBV5-1 and J is TRBJ2-1, with 8 bases aligning to TRBD2. Per the germline V gene, CDR1 is SGHRS and CDR2 is YFSETQ. The ends lost 6 bases at V and 5 bases at J; junction bases unmatched: 7. The CDR3 covers 14 residues. The CDR3 nucleotides are TGCGCCAGCACGCGAACAGCGGGAGACAATGAGCAGTTCTTC. It yields the protein CASTRTAGDNEQFF.

The genes are TRBV18 and TRBJ1-5, with 9 positions matching TRBD1. Germline CDR1 reads KGHSH; CDR2 reads LQKENI. The length of the CDR3 is 13 residues. The J segment lost 5 bases and the V segment lost 6 bases, leaving 2 bases of the junction unmatched. The CDR3 loop is CASSRTGDQPQHF. The CDR3, as DNA: TGTGCCAGCTCCCGGACAGGGGATCAGCCCCAGCATTTT. Looking up the rest from reference TRBV18 and TRBJ1-5 gives the full variable domain: NAGVMQNPRHLVRRRGQEARLRCSPMKGHSHVYWYRQLPEEGLKFMVYLQKENIIDESGMPKERFSAEFPKEGPSILRIQQVVRGDSAAYFCASSRTGDQPQHFGDGTRLSIL.

This clone was detected only once. The V and J genes are TRBV28 and TRBJ1-1; D possibly corresponds to TRBD1 (6 bases). Trimming left V 7 bases short and J 7 bases short, with 22 bases between. The CDR3 runs to 15 residues. The germline V gene encodes CDR1 MDHEN and CDR2 SYDVKM. The CDR3 sequence is CASKSGALSPGEAFF. The CDR3 DNA sequence: TGTGCCAGCAAGTCAGGGGCATTAAGTCCGGGTGAAGCTTTCTTT.

The CDR3 region has the DNA TGTGCCGGAACTCAGGGGTGGACTGAAGCTTTCTTT. Protein product: CAGTQGWTEAFF. This rearrangement joins TRBV30 to TRBJ1-1; weak D call: TRBD1 (6 bases). The CDR3 runs 12 residues. Looked up from germline, CDR1 is GTSNPN and CDR2 is SVGIG (reference sequence). V gave up 8 bases and J gave up 5 bases, with 15 bases separating them.

The chain links TRBV6-1 to TRBJ1-5; possible D gene TRBD1, 5 bases. V shed 4 bases and J shed 5 bases, with 18 bases lying between them. The CDR3 spans 16 residues. The germline V gene has CDR1 MNHNS and CDR2 SASEGT. The CDR3 loop is CASSAQTGTYYQPQHF. In nucleotides, the CDR3 is TGTGCCAGCAGTGCACAAACCGGGACGTATTATCAGCCCCAGCATTTT.

Concerning this clone: Other nucleotide sequences from this sample produce the same CDR3. The chain has TRBV5-1 and TRBJ2-7; 11 bases align to TRBD2. The CDR3 is 15 amino acids. The trim removed 1 base at V and 4 bases at J, leaving 4 bases unmatched. Germline CDR1 reads SGHRS; CDR2 reads YFSETQ. Written as DNA, the CDR3 is TGCGCCAGCAGCTTGACGGCTAGCGGGAGGTACGAGCAGTACTTC. Translating gives CASSLTASGRYEQYF.

The J gene is TRBJ2-7, the V gene TRBV7-3, with a possible D match to TRBD2 (6 bases). The CDR3 length is 13 residues. Germline values: CDR1 SGHTA, CDR2 FQGTGA. The V gene lost 5 bases and the J gene lost 4 bases, with 12 bases spanning the gap. The CDR3 bases are TGTGCCAGCAGCGGGAACGGGGGATACGAGCAGTACTTC. Protein product: CASSGNGGYEQYF.